The next 19 T cell receptor beta chains were all read from a single sample in a study of cytotoxic CD8 clonotypes in ibrutinib-treated CLL. Using immunoSEQ multiplex PCR, the repertoire was profiled, and TCRdb retains in-frame clones only, with some absent. The sample contains roughly 150,000 clones, about 76% of which appear only once. The material was PBMCs, obtained after 24 months of ibrutinib treatment. Source of these receptors: a human donor with chronic lymphocytic leukemia.

This clone has at least ten counts. The chain recombines TRBV6-5 with TRBJ2-7; TRBD2 might be the D (5 bases). The germline gives CDR1 MNHEY, CDR2 SVGAGI. This CDR3 region has 14 residues. V lost 0 bases and J lost 2, with 8 bases in between. The DNA for the CDR3 is TGTGCCAGCAGTTACTCGGTCGGGGCCTACGAGCAGTACTTC. Translation: CASSYSVGAYEQYF.

The V call is TRBV19, the J call TRBJ2-1; no definite D call. CDR3 length: 10 residues. Deletions cut 9 bases from V and 9 bases from J, with 9 bases between. CDR1 and CDR2 from the germline V gene are LNHDA and SQIVND (reference sequence). The CDR3 protein is CASLRGEQFF. The CDR3 DNA reads as TGTGCCAGCTTACGAGGTGAGCAGTTCTTC.

J is TRBJ1-2 and V is TRBV11-1; 7 bases agree with TRBD1. This CDR3 contains 14 residues. CDR1 is SGHAT and CDR2 is FQDESV in the germline V gene (reference sequence). V was clipped by 5 bases and J by 11 bases; unmatched bases: 14. CDR3 coding DNA: TGTGCCAGCAGCCTATCGACAGGGCATAGTGGTTACACCTTC. Translating gives CASSLSTGHSGYTF.

This clone appeared a few times. The V gene is TRBV28, the J gene TRBJ1-6; TRBD1 is a possible D gene (6 bases). The CDR3 has 12 residues. V lost 7 bases and J lost 6, with 7 bases in between. Germline V gives CDR1 MDHEN, CDR2 SYDVKM. CDR3 loop: CASTDSNSPLHF. The CDR3 bases are TGTGCCAGCACGGACAGTAATTCACCCCTCCACTTT.

This clone appeared a single time. The chain couples TRBV28 to TRBJ2-7, with 7 nucleotides matching TRBD2. J was trimmed by 4 bases and V by 7 bases; bases with no gene match: 10. The germline CDR1 and CDR2 sequences are MDHEN and SYDVKM. The CDR3 sequence is 14 residues long. In nucleotides, the CDR3 is TGTGCCAGCACCCTGGGGGGGAAGGGGTACGAGCAGTACTTC. Protein: CASTLGGKGYEQYF.

This clone appeared a single time. The chain couples TRBV19 to TRBJ2-3, with D possibly being TRBD1 or TRBD2 (5 bases each). V was cut by 3 bases and J by 2 bases, with 12 bases left in between. CDR1 and CDR2 from the germline V gene are LNHDA and SQIVND (reference sequence). This CDR3 is built from 15 residues. CDR3 DNA: TGTGCCAGTAGTATCGGGACCGGGACCACAGATACGCAGTATTTT. This gives the protein CASSIGTGTTDTQYF.

This chain connects TRBV7-2 to TRBJ2-7; D may be TRBD2 (5 bases). Germline lookup yields CDR1 SGHTA and CDR2 FQGNSA. The CDR3 runs 14 residues. Trimming cost V 2 bases and J 0 bases, with 8 bases left between them. CDR3: CASSLFGVSYEQYF. The CDR3 coding sequence is TGTGCCAGCAGCTTATTCGGGGTCTCCTACGAGCAGTACTTC.

The sample holds many counts of this clone. This sample includes further DNA sequences coding for the same CDR3. CDR3 sequence: CASSLGLAELTDTQYF. In DNA, the CDR3 is TGTGCCAGCAGCTTGGGGTTAGCAGAACTCACAGATACGCAGTATTTT. The V gene is TRBV5-6, the J gene TRBJ2-3, with no clear D. The CDR3 is 16 residues long. Trimming shortened V by 0 bases and J by 2 bases, and 13 bases separated the two germline ends. Germline CDR1 reads SGHDT; CDR2 reads YYEEEE.

This rearrangement joins TRBV19 to TRBJ2-5, with TRBD1 as a possible D gene (6 bases). This CDR3 contains 15 residues. The germline V gene has CDR1 LNHDA and CDR2 SQIVND (reference sequence). V gave up 4 bases and J gave up 5 bases, with 17 bases separating them. The CDR3 DNA reads TGTGCCAGTAGTAGGGCCCACAGGGATGGCGAGACCCAGTACTTC. This sequence encodes CASSRAHRDGETQYF.

About this clone: Other DNA sequences of this sample code for an identical CDR3. This chain connects TRBV14 to TRBJ2-6; D remains ambiguous. Between the trimmed V and J ends, which lost 1 base and 1 base, there was a span of 5 bases. This CDR3 has 15 residues. Germline V CDR1 and CDR2: SGHDN, FVKESK. DNA of the CDR3: TGTGCCAGCAGCCAAGTAGGATCTGGGGCCAACGTCCTGACTTTC. This encodes CASSQVGSGANVLTF. The whole variable domain, remainder taken from reference TRBV14 and TRBJ2-6, is EAGVTQFPSHSVIEKGQTVTLRCDPISGHDNLYWYRRVMGKEIKFLLHFVKESKQDESGMPNNRFLAERTGGTYSTLKVQPAELEDSGVYFCASSQVGSGANVLTFGAGSRLTVL.

The chain is built from TRBV7-6 and TRBJ2-5; D may be TRBD1 (5 bases). The CDR3 length is 15 residues. Trimming pared 0 bases from V and 5 bases from J, leaving 13 bases between. Germline V CDR1 and CDR2: SGHVS, FNYEAQ. CDR3 amino acids: CASSLATQEWETQYF. The CDR3 nucleotides are TGTGCCAGCAGCTTAGCGACACAGGAGTGGGAGACCCAGTACTTC.

The V call is TRBV10-3, the J call TRBJ1-3; perhaps TRBD1 as D (5 bases). The CDR3 is 12 residues long. Germline loops: CDR1 ENHRY, CDR2 SYGVKD. With 11 bases removed from V and 4 bases from J, the gap between germline ends came to 12 bases. The chain's CDR3 is CAALRGGNTIYF. The CDR3 bases are TGTGCCGCTCTACGGGGGGGAAACACCATATATTTT.

J is TRBJ1-3 and V is TRBV5-6; D gene unclear. V lost 0 bases and J 4 bases, leaving 11 bases between the germline ends. There are 15 residues in the CDR3. Germline CDR1 reads SGHDT; CDR2 reads YYEEEE. In nucleotides, the CDR3 is TGTGCCAGCAGCTTGGCCCTCACACAGGGAAACACCATATATTTT. The encoded protein is CASSLALTQGNTIYF. The entire variable domain, with the rest obtained from reference TRBV5-6 and TRBJ1-3, is as follows: DAGVTQSPTHLIKTRGQQVTLRCSPKSGHDTVSWYQQALGQGPQFIFQYYEEEERQRGNFPDRFSGHQFPNYSSELNVNALLLGDSALYLCASSLALTQGNTIYFGEGSWLTVV.

The chain recombines TRBV7-8 with TRBJ2-2; unclear D gene. Trimming cost V 4 bases and J 1 base, with 10 bases left between them. Germline CDR1 and CDR2: SGHVS and FQNEAQ. The CDR3 has 15 amino acids. CDR3 sequence reads: CASSSRRENTGELFF. The CDR3, as DNA: TGTGCCAGCAGCTCCCGACGAGAGAACACCGGGGAGCTGTTTTTT.

The chain is built from TRBV7-2 and TRBJ2-7; maybe TRBD1 (5 bases). From germline, CDR1 is SGHTA and CDR2 FQGNSA. The CDR3 runs to 13 residues. The V and J ends lost 5 bases and 5 bases respectively, with 13 bases between them. The CDR3 DNA reads as TGTGCCAGCAGCGGCAGGGTATTCCACGAGCAGTACTTC. It is translated as CASSGRVFHEQYF.

The gene calls are TRBV7-8 and TRBJ2-1; TRBD2 matches at 8 bases. Per germline, CDR1 SGHVS and CDR2 FQNEAQ. J lost 9 bases, V lost 0 bases, and 10 bases had no gene match. CDR3 length: 16 residues. The CDR3, as DNA: TGTGCCAGCAGCTTAGCGGCTAGCGGGCGTCTTGGTGAGCAGTTCTTC. Translation: CASSLAASGRLGEQFF.

This CDR3 is CASSFHNDRSYGYTF. The CDR3 region has the DNA TGTGCCAGCAGTTTCCATAACGACAGAAGCTATGGCTACACCTTC. The chain employs TRBV28 and TRBJ1-2; tentatively, D is TRBD1 (5 bases). V shed 3 bases and J shed 4 bases, with 15 bases lying between them. The germline CDR1 and CDR2 sequences are MDHEN and SYDVKM. This CDR3 comprises 15 residues.

The CDR3 region is CASTPRRVGYTF. For the CDR3, the DNA is TGTGCCAGCACCCCGAGGAGGGTTGGCTACACCTTC. The chain joins TRBV28 to TRBJ1-2, with D hard to call. This CDR3 region has 12 residues. CDR1 is MDHEN and CDR2 is SYDVKM in the germline V gene. V shed 7 bases and J shed 7 bases, with 13 bases lying between them.

This clone was picked up one time. This rearrangement joins TRBV29-1 to TRBJ1-1; a possible D gene is TRBD1 (6 bases). The CDR3 covers 13 residues. Trimming removed 6 bases from V and 0 bases from J, with 11 bases in between. Looked up from germline, CDR1 is SQVTM and CDR2 is ANQGSEA. The CDR3 is CSVPGEVNTEAFF. The DNA for the CDR3 is TGCAGCGTGCCAGGGGAGGTGAACACTGAAGCTTTCTTT.